The 13 T cell receptor beta chains below come from one sample, sequenced in a study of response to subunit inactivated influenza vaccine. TCRdb fed the RT-PCR reads into MiXCR, producing one record per CDR3 protein. The sample holds hundreds of thousands of distinct CDR3 sequences, roughly 15% seen once. This sample comprised PBMCs from blood, obtained roughly 2 weeks before vaccination. The receptor set was obtained from a middle-aged man who received an inactivated influenza vaccine.

This clonotype has only one observation. The chain uses TRBV27 and TRBJ2-2; 10 nucleotides line up with TRBD1. There are 15 residues in the CDR3. The V segment lost 4 bases and the J segment 5 bases; nucleotides outside the gene matches: 4. CDR1 is MNHEY and CDR2 is SMNVEV in the germline V gene (reference sequence). This chain's CDR3 is CASSWGQGFTGELFF. CDR3 in DNA: TGTGCCAGCAGTTGGGGACAGGGGTTTACCGGGGAGCTGTTTTTT.

The V gene is TRBV25-1, the J gene TRBJ2-3; D is perhaps TRBD2 (5 bases). CDR1 MGHDK and CDR2 SYGVNS come from the germline V gene. V gave up 7 bases and J gave up 8 bases, with 19 bases separating them. The CDR3 contains 14 residues. The CDR3, as DNA: TGTGCCAGCAAATCTCTACGGGGTGACGGTACGCAGTATTTT. Amino acids: CASKSLRGDGTQYF. Looking up the rest from reference TRBV25-1 and TRBJ2-3 gives the full variable domain: EADIYQTPRYLVIGTGKKITLECSQTMGHDKMYWYQQDPGMELHLIHYSYGVNSTEKGDLSSESTVSRIRTEHFPLTLESARPSHTSQYLCASKSLRGDGTQYFGPGTRLTVL.

The chain joins TRBV2 to TRBJ2-7; D is ambiguous. V lost 4 bases, J lost 0 bases, and 7 bases lay in between. The CDR3 is 13 amino acids. CDR1 SNHLY and CDR2 FYNNEI come from the germline V gene. Written as DNA, the CDR3 is TGTGCCAGCAGTGGAAGTAGCTCCTACGAGCAGTACTTC. Translating it yields CASSGSSSYEQYF.

There are a few counts of this clonotype. V is TRBV27 and J is TRBJ2-7, with TRBD1 matching over 7 bases. This CDR3 comprises 14 residues. CDR1 is MNHEY, CDR2 SMNVEV, per germline (reference sequence). The V and J ends lost 6 bases and 5 bases, in that order; junction bases with no gene match: 10. The CDR3 spells CASSLTTGTHEQYF. The CDR3 coding sequence is TGTGCCAGCAGCCTCACGACAGGGACCCACGAGCAGTACTTC.

This clonotype was picked up a small number of times. The V call is TRBV30, the J call TRBJ2-3; possibly TRBD1 for D (6 bases). V was clipped by 4 bases and J by 3 bases, with 11 bases between them. Germline V gene data show CDR1 as GTSNPN and CDR2 as SVGIG (reference sequence). The length of the CDR3 is 13 residues. CDR3 protein: CAWNRESTDTQYF. CDR3 sequence (DNA): TGTGCCTGGAACAGGGAATCTACAGATACGCAGTATTTT.

This rearrangement joins TRBV15 to TRBJ1-5, with TRBD1 matching 8 bases. Germline V gene lookup returns CDR1 LNHNV and CDR2 YYDKDF (reference sequence). Losses at the gene ends were 0 bases for V and 0 bases for J; bases not matched to a gene: 7. The CDR3 is 18 residues long. Here the CDR3 DNA reads TGTGCCACCAGCAGAGATCGTCCAGGGGGCCATAGCAATCAGCCCCAGCATTTT. Translation gives CATSRDRPGGHSNQPQHF.

The rearrangement links TRBV28 to TRBJ2-2, with D perhaps matching TRBD1 (6 bases). The V gene's germline CDR1 is MDHEN and CDR2 SYDVKM. V lost 2 bases to trimming and J lost 1 base, with 14 bases between them. The CDR3 is 17 amino acids. The CDR3 is CASSLPPNRVNTGELFF. The CDR3 DNA reads as TGTGCCAGCAGTTTACCCCCGAACAGGGTGAACACCGGGGAGCTGTTTTTT.

This clonotype was seen a handful of times. In DNA form, the CDR3 reads TGTGCCAGCAGCCACACTCGCACAGATACGCAGTATTTT. It specifies CASSHTRTDTQYF. V usage is TRBV4-2 and J usage is TRBJ2-3; D is unresolved. Trimming stripped 3 bases from V and 1 base from J, with 5 bases between. The CDR3 is made up of 13 amino acids. Germline CDR1 LGHNA, CDR2 YNFKEQ.

This sequence joins TRBV6-2 or TRBV6-3 and TRBJ1-2; 9 bases map to TRBD1. V lost 6 bases to trimming and J lost 4 bases; unmatched junction nucleotides: 9. In germline, CDR1 is MNHEY, CDR2 SVGEGT. The CDR3 covers 15 residues. The CDR3 sequence is CASRPSRTGVYGYTF. Written as DNA, the CDR3 is TGTGCCAGCAGACCATCTCGGACAGGGGTCTATGGCTACACCTTC.

This clonotype was seen more than once but under ten times. This chain connects TRBV5-5 to TRBJ2-3, with 10 bases fitting TRBD2. J lost 3 bases, V lost 4 bases, and 2 bases had no gene match. Germline assignment: CDR1 SGHKS and CDR2 YYEKEE (reference sequence). The CDR3 is 14 amino acids. The CDR3 loop is CASSVSGRTDTQYF. CDR3 DNA: TGTGCCAGCAGCGTTAGCGGGAGGACAGATACGCAGTATTTT.

This clonotype was found once. The chain links TRBV5-1 to TRBJ2-2; D may be TRBD1 (5 bases). Between the trimmed V and J ends, which lost 2 bases and 5 bases, there was a span of 13 bases. This CDR3 region has 15 residues. Germline V gives CDR1 SGHRS, CDR2 YFSETQ. This CDR3 reads CASSFGRAGTGELFF. Written as DNA, the CDR3 is TGCGCCAGCAGCTTCGGCAGGGCAGGTACCGGGGAGCTGTTTTTT. The entire variable domain, with the rest obtained from reference TRBV5-1 and TRBJ2-2, is as follows: KAGVTQTPRYLIKTRGQQVTLSCSPISGHRSVSWYQQTPGQGLQFLFEYFSETQRNKGNFPGRFSGRQFSNSRSEMNVSTLELGDSALYLCASSFGRAGTGELFFGEGSRLTVL.

This clonotype turned up a few times. The chain joins TRBV18 to TRBJ1-1; D ambiguous. V was clipped by 4 bases and J by 5 bases, with 11 bases between them. The CDR3 consists of 13 residues. Germline CDR1 reads KGHSH; CDR2 reads LQKENI. CDR3 sequence reads: CASSQLQKTEAFF. For the CDR3, the DNA is TGTGCCAGCTCACAGCTACAGAAAACTGAAGCTTTCTTT.

This chain joins TRBV3-1 and TRBJ1-4; D may be TRBD1 (6 bases). V lost 8 bases and J lost 0, with 19 bases in between. This CDR3 is 17 amino acids long. Germline CDR1 LGHDT, CDR2 YNNKEL (reference sequence). CDR3 sequence (DNA): TGTGCCAGCTACGTGGGCAGGGGAGGTCCAACTAATGAAAAACTGTTTTTT. Amino acids: CASYVGRGGPTNEKLFF.